Below are 5 T cell receptor beta chains sequenced from a single sample in a study of cytomegalovirus exposure and HLA in healthy donors. PCR involved 60 Vbeta and 13 Jbeta primers. TCRdb keeps only in-frame clones here, not all; method: immunoSEQ multiplex PCR. The table shows 250,000 to 300,000 clones, with around four fifths occurring only once. Sequenced sample: PBMCs. The receptors originated from a woman aged 40 to 55 in good health and CMV-seropositive.

The rearrangement links TRBV27 to TRBJ2-7, with unresolved D. The V gene's germline CDR1 is MNHEY and CDR2 SMNVEV (reference sequence). The CDR3 is 13 residues long. Trimming shortened V by 3 bases and J by 0 bases, and 6 bases separated the two germline ends. This CDR3 reads CASSFQVSYEQYF. The CDR3 DNA follows: TGTGCCAGCAGTTTTCAGGTCTCCTACGAGCAGTACTTC.

The CDR3 loop reads CASSMRGLAVGETQYF. DNA of the CDR3: TGTGCCAGCAGCATGCGGGGACTAGCGGTGGGGGAGACCCAGTACTTC. The rearrangement uses TRBV13 and TRBJ2-5; 11 bases are a match to TRBD2. V lost 5 bases to trimming and J lost 5 bases; unmatched junction nucleotides: 10. This CDR3 has 16 residues. The germline gives CDR1 PRHDT, CDR2 FYEKMQ (reference sequence).

This chain uses TRBV9 with TRBJ1-1; a weak D match, TRBD1 (5 bases). Germline-derived CDR1 and CDR2 are SGDLS and YYNGEE. V lost 7 bases to trimming and J lost 7 bases, with 14 bases between them. The CDR3 is 12 residues long. CDR3 amino acids: CASGQNEGEAFF. CDR3 sequence (DNA): TGTGCCAGCGGACAAAATGAAGGTGAAGCTTTCTTT.

The chain recombines TRBV4-1 with TRBJ2-7; possible D gene TRBD2, 7 bases. Between the trimmed V and J ends, which lost 0 bases and 3 bases, there was a span of 12 bases. The CDR3 totals 15 residues. CDR1 MGHRA and CDR2 YSYEKL come from the germline V gene. DNA for the CDR3: TGCGCCAGCAGCCAAGATAGGGGGGGATACTACGAGCAGTACTTC. Protein sequence: CASSQDRGGYYEQYF.

The chain links TRBV2 to TRBJ1-5; 7 bases align to TRBD1. CDR1 is SNHLY, CDR2 FYNNEI, per germline. CDR3 length equals 16 residues. V was clipped by 6 bases and J by 3 bases; unmatched bases: 11. The CDR3 here is CASRESTGSANQPQHF. The CDR3 coding sequence is TGTGCCAGCAGGGAATCGACAGGGTCTGCCAATCAGCCCCAGCATTTT.